These T cell receptor beta chains were read from a single sample in a study of T cell changes during pregnancy in multiple sclerosis. Sequencing was performed with immunoSEQ multiplex PCR; in TCRdb, only in-frame clones are kept and a portion is missing. Of about 68,000 clones listed, about 90% are singletons. The material sequenced was peripheral blood, taken in the second trimester of pregnancy. The receptor set was obtained from a female donor in good health, enrolled as a control in a pregnancy study. Each CDR3 is given with its conserved first and last residue. A D gene is named only where the DNA matches it firmly. Rows give clone size only sometimes, using once, few, many, or a class for an expanded clone.

>NA|NA|TRBV19|TRBJ1-2
TGTGCCAGTAGTCAAACGGTCTATGGCTACACCTTC
CASSQTVYGYTF
>NA|TRBD1|TRBV2|TRBJ2-5
TGTGCCACCACCCTTCCGACAGGGGAATGGGAGACCCAGTACTTC
CATTLPTGEWETQYF
>NA|NA|TRBV29-1|TRBJ2-3
TGCAGCGTTGCCCCGCAGGAAACAGATACGCAGTATTTT
CSVAPQETDTQYF
>NA|TRBD1|TRBV28|TRBJ2-1
TGTGCCAGCAGTTTAATAGACAGGGGTCTAGTTAACTACAATGAGCAGTTCTTC
CASSLIDRGLVNYNEQFF
>NA|TRBD1|TRBV28|TRBJ2-5
TGTGCCAGCAGTTTAGGACAGGTACAAGAGACCCAGTACTTC
CASSLGQVQETQYF
>once|TRBD2|TRBV29-1|TRBJ2-3
TGCAGCGTTGAGGGGACTAGCGGGGGGGCAGATACGCAGTATTTT
CSVEGTSGGADTQYF
>once|TRBD2|TRBV19|TRBJ2-7
TGTGCCAGTAGGGAGACTAGCGCCCCGATTTACTCCTACGAGCAGTACTTC
CASRETSAPIYSYEQYF
>few|NA|TRBV2|TRBJ2-2
TGTGCCAGCAGTGAACAGCGGGACACCGGGGAGCTGTTTTTT
CASSEQRDTGELFF
>NA|TRBD1|TRBV5-4|TRBJ2-5
TGTGCCAGCAGCTTGGGGGGGACAGGGCCAGAGACCCAGTACTTC
CASSLGGTGPETQYF
>NA|TRBD2|TRBV6-4|TRBJ2-2
TGTGCCAGCAATCCTAGCGGAGACACCGGGGAGCTGTTTTTT
CASNPSGDTGELFF
>NA|TRBD1|TRBV4-1|TRBJ2-7
TGCGCCAGCAGCCGCAGCACAGGGGACGAGCAGTACTTC
CASSRSTGDEQYF
>NA|NA|TRBV29-1|TRBJ1-5
TGCAGCGTTGCGAAGGACAGCCCCCATCAGCCCCAGCATTTT
CSVAKDSPHQPQHF
>NA|NA|TRBV7-2|TRBJ2-7
TGTGCCAGCAGCCTAGAGCGGCGGACGTCTTACGAGCAGTACTTC
CASSLERRTSYEQYF
>NA|NA|TRBV11-2|TRBJ2-1
TGTGCCAGCAGCGATGACAGGTACAATGAGCAGTTCTTC
CASSDDRYNEQFF
>NA|NA|TRBV4-1|TRBJ1-4
TGCGCCAGCAGCCAAGACGGACCCCAGGGTCGGGAAAAACTGTTTTTT
CASSQDGPQGREKLFF
>NA|NA|TRBV30|TRBJ2-2
TGTGCCTGGAGAACGGGAGCGGACACCGGGGAGCTGTTTTTT
CAWRTGADTGELFF
>NA|TRBD2|TRBV27|TRBJ2-7
TGTGCCAGCAGTTCCCTCTCCGGACTAGGGGACTACGAGCAGTACTTC
CASSSLSGLGDYEQYF
>once|TRBD2|TRBV5-4|TRBJ2-2
TGTGCCAGCAGCCCTGGAGCGGGGGCTTCGAACACCGGGGAGCTGTTTTTT
CASSPGAGASNTGELFF
>NA|TRBD2|TRBV7-3|TRBJ2-1
TGTGCCAGCAGCTTACATAGCGGGTACAATGAGCAGTTCTTC
CASSLHSGYNEQFF
>once|NA|TRBV6-5|TRBJ1-2
TGTGCCAGCAGGGAAAGACAGAGGAGCTATGGCTACACCTTC
CASRERQRSYGYTF